This note documents a single T cell receptor beta chain sequence. The antigen remains undetermined. The data were taken from a study of follicular helper T cells after annual influenza vaccination. Study results and limitations: Recurrent ICOS+CD38+ cTfh clonotypes included tetramer and AIM influenza-specific ones.

The time point was: 2014-2015 season, pre-vaccination. Donors were community-dwelling with no influenza vaccine in the prior 6 months. Per time point, 40-100 mL of blood was sampled. Produced via immunoSEQ multiplex PCR; TCRdb's table is partial and in-frame only. The sample carries about 11,000 clones, 81% recorded once. The sample was CXCR5- memory CD4+ T cells sorted from blood, taken on the day of influenza vaccination. This clonotype originated in an adult who received the influenza vaccine.

CDR3 nucleotide sequence: TGTGCCAGCATGCTGCACTCGGGACTGATTAGCAATCAGCCCCAGCATTTT. It yields the protein CASMLHSGLISNQPQHF. The chain employs TRBV28 and TRBJ1-5; maybe TRBD1 (5 bases). CDR3 length equals 17 residues. CDR1 and CDR2 from the germline V gene are MDHEN and SYDVKM. Trimming took off 7 bases at V and 0 bases at J, with 19 bases between the two ends.